One sample yielded the 20 T cell receptor beta chains listed below, sequenced in a study of T cell changes during pregnancy in multiple sclerosis. Libraries were prepared by immunoSEQ multiplex PCR; TCRdb keeps only in-frame clonotypes and omits some of them. The repertoire holds 30,000 to 45,000 clones, roughly 91% seen once, with 0.47% in the top ten. This material consisted of CD4+ T cells from peripheral blood mononuclear cells, taken in the second trimester of pregnancy. These TCRs come from a female donor in good health, enrolled as a control in a pregnancy study.

This clone was counted a few times. The V gene is TRBV10-1, the J gene TRBJ2-7; weak D call: TRBD2 (6 bases). CDR3 size: 14 residues. Trimming pared 6 bases from V and 5 bases from J, leaving 17 bases between. Germline lookup yields CDR1 WNHNN and CDR2 SYGVQD (reference sequence). The CDR3 here is CASRGTSWRNEQYF. The CDR3 DNA reads TGCGCCAGCAGGGGGACTTCCTGGAGGAACGAGCAGTACTTC.

A single count supports this clone. The chain couples TRBV28 to TRBJ2-7; 7 positions match TRBD1. The CDR3 is 14 amino acids. V gave up 5 bases and J gave up 0 bases; unmatched junction bases: 4. Germline loops: CDR1 MDHEN, CDR2 SYDVKM. CDR3 DNA sequence: TGTGCCAGCAGTACCGGGGACAGCTCCTACGAGCAGTACTTC. This gives the protein CASSTGDSSYEQYF.

This rearrangement joins TRBV28 to TRBJ1-2; D gene ambiguous. V dropped 8 bases and J dropped 2 bases, with 12 bases sitting between them. Germline assignment: CDR1 MDHEN and CDR2 SYDVKM. There are 13 residues in the CDR3. CDR3 region: CASRITENYGYTF. The CDR3 DNA is TGTGCCAGCCGAATAACCGAGAACTATGGCTACACCTTC.

The J gene is TRBJ2-7, the V gene TRBV5-8, with TRBD1 as a possible D gene (6 bases). CDR3 length: 14 amino acids. Germline-derived CDR1 and CDR2 are SGHTS and YDEGEE. V lost 2 bases to trimming and J lost 0 bases, with 9 bases between them. CDR3 coding DNA: TGTGCCAGCAGCTTAACAGGGTTCTCCTACGAGCAGTACTTC. This encodes CASSLTGFSYEQYF.

This clone showed up just once. This chain links TRBV6-1 with TRBJ1-3; D may be TRBD1 (5 bases). CDR1 and CDR2 (germline): MNHNS, SASEGT. V was shortened by 8 bases and J by 2 bases, with 13 bases between the two germline ends. This CDR3 is 14 amino acids long. For the CDR3, the DNA is TGTGCCAGCGGGGAGGGGCTGGCTGGAAACACCATATATTTT. It yields the protein CASGEGLAGNTIYF.

The chain has TRBV6-6 and TRBJ1-2; D might be TRBD1 (6 bases). The germline V and J ends were trimmed by 2 bases and 3 bases, with 13 bases remaining between them. Germline CDR1 and CDR2: MNHNY and SVGAGI (reference sequence). This CDR3 has 15 amino acids. The CDR3 here is CASSYHQGSDYGYTF. As DNA, the CDR3 is TGTGCCAGCAGTTACCATCAGGGGTCCGACTATGGCTACACCTTC.

CDR3 in amino acids: CASRSGVRTDTQYF. Here the CDR3 DNA reads TGTGCCAGCCGTAGCGGGGTCCGGACAGATACGCAGTATTTT. The chain is built from TRBV2 and TRBJ2-3, with TRBD2 identical over 8 bases. The CDR3 length is 14 residues. V lost 8 bases, J lost 3 bases, and 7 bases stayed unmatched. Germline CDR1 reads SNHLY; CDR2 reads FYNNEI.

This chain links TRBV23-1 with TRBJ2-7; D unresolved. TRBV23-1 is placed among ORFs of uncertain function. The V end was cut by 9 bases, the J end by 3 bases, with 6 bases between. The CDR3 is made up of 10 amino acids. This CDR3 reads CARTDYEQYF. CDR3 in DNA: TGCGCCAGAACTGACTACGAGCAGTACTTC.

This chain links TRBV5-1 with TRBJ2-6, with D possibly matching TRBD1 (6 bases). Trimming left V 6 bases short and J 1 base short, with 11 bases between. Germline V gene sequence: CDR1 SGHRS, CDR2 YFSETQ. The CDR3 has 15 residues. The CDR3 region has the DNA TGCGCCAGCAACCCAACAGGGTCTGGGGCCAACGTCCTGACTTTC. Its protein is CASNPTGSGANVLTF. The whole variable domain, filled in from reference TRBV5-1 and TRBJ2-6, reads KAGVTQTPRYLIKTRGQQVTLSCSPISGHRSVSWYQQTPGQGLQFLFEYFSETQRNKGNFPGRFSGRQFSNSRSEMNVSTLELGDSALYLCASNPTGSGANVLTFGAGSRLTVL.

The V gene is TRBV28, the J gene TRBJ1-6; D gene uncertain. Trimming shortened V by 6 bases and J by 0 bases, and 12 bases separated the two germline ends. Germline V gene data show CDR1 as MDHEN and CDR2 as SYDVKM. The CDR3 is 16 residues long. The CDR3 here is CASSPGGSSYNSPLHF. The CDR3, as DNA: TGTGCCAGCAGCCCAGGAGGGAGCTCCTATAATTCACCCCTCCACTTT.

This sequence joins TRBV18 and TRBJ1-3; no clear D gene. The germline V and J ends were trimmed by 0 bases and 0 bases, with 12 bases remaining between them. The CDR3 runs 17 residues. The germline gives CDR1 KGHSH, CDR2 LQKENI. The CDR3 reads CASSPPVRGSSGNTIYF. The CDR3 DNA reads TGTGCCAGCTCACCACCCGTTCGGGGTAGCTCTGGAAACACCATATATTTT.

This sequence joins TRBV5-1 and TRBJ2-3, with TRBD2 identical over 12 bases. Germline assignment: CDR1 SGHRS and CDR2 YFSETQ. Germline trimming cut 3 bases from V and 4 bases from J; bases unmatched to any gene: 6. The CDR3 contains 16 residues. The CDR3 region has the DNA TGCGCCAGCAGCTCGGGACTAGCGGGTAGGGCAGATACGCAGTATTTT. As protein: CASSSGLAGRADTQYF. Based on the CDR3 plus reference TRBV5-1 and TRBJ2-3, the full variable domain is KAGVTQTPRYLIKTRGQQVTLSCSPISGHRSVSWYQQTPGQGLQFLFEYFSETQRNKGNFPGRFSGRQFSNSRSEMNVSTLELGDSALYLCASSSGLAGRADTQYFGPGTRLTVL.

J is TRBJ1-2 and V is TRBV30, with 10 bases identical to TRBD1. Trimming cost V 5 bases and J 3 bases; bases outside gene matches: 3. The CDR3 contains 13 residues. Germline-derived CDR1 and CDR2 are GTSNPN and SVGIG (reference sequence). Here the CDR3 reads CAWDGTGDYGYTF. The CDR3 coding sequence is TGTGCCTGGGACGGGACAGGGGACTATGGCTACACCTTC.

The CDR3 region has the DNA TGTGCCACCAGCAGAGTTACCACAGTTGGCGGGGAGCTGTTTTTT. This translates into CATSRVTTVGGELFF. V usage is TRBV15 and J usage is TRBJ2-2; no firm D call. Deletions cut 1 base from V and 7 bases from J, with 13 bases between. CDR1 is LNHNV, CDR2 YYDKDF, per germline (reference sequence). The CDR3 is 15 amino acids. The full variable domain, rest sourced from reference TRBV15 and TRBJ2-2, is DAMVIQNPRYQVTQFGKPVTLSCSQTLNHNVMYWYQQKSSQAPKLLFHYYDKDFNNEADTPDNFQSRRPNTSFCFLDIRSPGLGDTAMYLCATSRVTTVGGELFFGEGSRLTVL.

The V gene is TRBV6-1, the J gene TRBJ1-5, with D hard to call. Germline V lookup: CDR1 MNHNS, CDR2 SASEGT. The CDR3 runs to 15 residues. V shed 6 bases and J shed 2 bases, with 14 bases lying between them. The DNA for the CDR3 is TGTGCCAGCAGGGGTTGGTCGGAGGGCAATCAGCCCCAGCATTTT. Amino acids: CASRGWSEGNQPQHF.

The CDR3 sequence: CASSLALLREETQYF. The CDR3 DNA reads TGCGCCAGCAGCTTGGCCCTGCTTCGGGAAGAGACCCAGTACTTC. The chain carries TRBV5-1 and TRBJ2-5; D not resolved. Trimming took 0 bases from V and 3 from J, leaving 12 bases between them. The CDR3 length is 15 residues. CDR1 SGHRS and CDR2 YFSETQ come from the germline V gene. Full variable domain (outside the CDR3, taken from reference TRBV5-1 and TRBJ2-5): KAGVTQTPRYLIKTRGQQVTLSCSPISGHRSVSWYQQTPGQGLQFLFEYFSETQRNKGNFPGRFSGRQFSNSRSEMNVSTLELGDSALYLCASSLALLREETQYFGPGTRLLVL.

This chain links TRBV29-1 with TRBJ2-3; D is uncertain. Trimming removed 6 bases at V and 10 bases at J, with 17 bases between. This CDR3 contains 12 residues. In germline, CDR1 is SQVTM, CDR2 ANQGSEA. This CDR3 reads CSVSLSVSAQYF. DNA of the CDR3: TGCAGCGTCAGTCTGAGCGTATCGGCGCAGTATTTT.

V usage is TRBV7-8 and J usage is TRBJ2-1, with 7 bases fitting TRBD2. CDR3 length: 15 amino acids. J was trimmed by 2 bases and V by 5 bases; bases with no gene match: 6. In germline, CDR1 is SGHVS, CDR2 FQNEAQ. CDR3 protein: CASSPFGRTYNEQFF. The CDR3 DNA reads TGTGCCAGCAGCCCGTTCGGGAGGACCTACAATGAGCAGTTCTTC.

The chain links TRBV25-1 to TRBJ1-1, with a weak D call TRBD1 (6 bases). Germline lookup yields CDR1 MGHDK and CDR2 SYGVNS. The CDR3 sequence is 14 residues long. V shed 4 bases and J shed 6 bases, with 15 bases lying between them. The CDR3 DNA follows: TGTGCCAGCAGTGTATTGGGGGCTGGGTCTGAAGCTTTCTTT. Encoded protein: CASSVLGAGSEAFF.

This chain joins TRBV29-1 and TRBJ2-1, with 11 bases matching TRBD2. Germline CDR1 reads SQVTM; CDR2 reads ANQGSEA. V shed 6 bases and J 5 bases; nucleotides not matched to a gene: 3. CDR3 length: 13 amino acids. The CDR3 DNA reads TGCAGCGTAGTAGCGGGAGGGGACAATGAGCAGTTCTTC. Its protein product is CSVVAGGDNEQFF.